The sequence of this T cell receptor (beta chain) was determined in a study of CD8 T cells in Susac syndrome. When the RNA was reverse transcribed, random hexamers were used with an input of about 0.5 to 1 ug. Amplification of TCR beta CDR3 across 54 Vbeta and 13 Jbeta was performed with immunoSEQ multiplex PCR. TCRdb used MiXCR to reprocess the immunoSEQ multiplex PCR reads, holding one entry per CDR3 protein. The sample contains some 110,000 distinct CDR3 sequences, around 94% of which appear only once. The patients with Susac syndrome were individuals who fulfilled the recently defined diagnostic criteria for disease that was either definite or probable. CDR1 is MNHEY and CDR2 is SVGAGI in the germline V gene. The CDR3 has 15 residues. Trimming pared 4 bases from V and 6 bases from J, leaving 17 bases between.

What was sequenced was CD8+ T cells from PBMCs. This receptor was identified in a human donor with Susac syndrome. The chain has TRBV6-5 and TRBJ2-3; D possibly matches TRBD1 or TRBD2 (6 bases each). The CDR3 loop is CASSSPTRRGDTQYF. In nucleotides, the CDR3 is TGTGCCAGCAGTTCCCCGACTAGGAGGGGGGATACGCAGTATTTT.